This T cell receptor (beta chain) came from a study of neurological immune-mediated disorders. Using its own MiXCR run on the 5' RACE reads, TCRdb lists one record per CDR3 protein. Of around 97,000 distinct CDR3 sequences detected, less than 14% appear once; the ten largest clones hold approximately 3.3%. The germline CDR1 and CDR2 sequences are MNHNY and SVGAGI (reference sequence). Trimming stripped 2 bases from V and 0 bases from J, with 10 bases between. CDR3 length: 15 amino acids. This clonotype was seen only a few times. Time point of the sample: longitudinal time-point 3. The source is a female donor with HTLV-1-associated myelopathy (HAM/TSP). The chain recombines TRBV6-6 with TRBJ2-5; perhaps TRBD1 as D (6 bases). The sequencing input was PBMCs. The CDR3 is CASSYPRGNQETQYF. The CDR3 DNA follows: TGTGCCAGCAGTTACCCGAGGGGGAACCAAGAGACCCAGTACTTC.